This TCR beta chain was profiled in a study of T cell responses to AZD1222 COVID-19 vaccine. Study conclusions and caveats: There were vaccine-associated CD4 TCRs across spike, dominant at 160-218 and 743-854.

Comment on this clone: Its matching antigen is unknown. The same CDR3 also results from other DNA sequences found in this sample.

The ends were cut back, 1 base at V and 0 bases at J, with 8 bases in the middle. Germline CDR1 reads SGHRS; CDR2 reads YFSETQ. This CDR3 contains 14 residues. Libraries were prepared by immunoSEQ multiplex PCR; TCRdb keeps only in-frame clonotypes and omits some of them. The sample includes about 60,000 clones, roughly 85% of them seen just once. The source of this sequence is an adult in good health. The V and J genes are TRBV5-1 and TRBJ2-7, with D perhaps given as TRBD1 or TRBD2 (5 bases each). This material consisted of peripheral blood, taken on day 0 of AZD1222 vaccination. In DNA form, the CDR3 reads TGCGCCAGCAGCTTGAAGGGGAGCTCCTACGAGCAGTACTTC. Encoded protein: CASSLKGSSYEQYF.